This T cell receptor beta chain was profiled in a study of beta chain features in type 1 diabetes. Study details: Cell yields, gender and age were similar in healthy donors and patients. Study-level results: Shorter templates may be favored by PCR, equally so in patients and controls.

Expressed TCRB transcripts got sequenced, as all isolated RNA was reverse transcribed. Using immunoSEQ multiplex PCR, the repertoire was profiled, and TCRdb retains in-frame clones only, with some absent. This table holds more than 150,000 clones, roughly 9.1% found once. About this clone itself: The antigen is unknown.

Germline assignment: CDR1 MNHNY and CDR2 SVGAGI (reference sequence). This CDR3 has 13 amino acids. J gave up 5 bases and V 6 bases, and 1 base lay outside the gene matches. The TCR was taken from a young woman in good health. The sample consisted of central memory CD4+ T cells from blood. The rearrangement uses TRBV6-6 and TRBJ1-5, with 10 bases that match TRBD1. The CDR3, as DNA: TGTGCCAGCAGGGGACAGGGGCATCAGCCCCAGCATTTT. It translates to CASRGQGHQPQHF.